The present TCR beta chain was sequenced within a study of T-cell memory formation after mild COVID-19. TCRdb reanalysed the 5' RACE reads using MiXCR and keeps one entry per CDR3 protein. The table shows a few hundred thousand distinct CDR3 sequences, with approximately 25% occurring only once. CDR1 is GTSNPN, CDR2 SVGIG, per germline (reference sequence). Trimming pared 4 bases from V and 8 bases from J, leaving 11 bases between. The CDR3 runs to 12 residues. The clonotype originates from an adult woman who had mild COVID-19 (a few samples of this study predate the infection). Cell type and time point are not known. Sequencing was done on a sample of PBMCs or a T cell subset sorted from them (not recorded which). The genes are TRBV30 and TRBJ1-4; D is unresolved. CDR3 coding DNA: TGTGCCTGGAAGTATAGCTCGGAAAAACTGTTTTTT. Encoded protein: CAWKYSSEKLFF.